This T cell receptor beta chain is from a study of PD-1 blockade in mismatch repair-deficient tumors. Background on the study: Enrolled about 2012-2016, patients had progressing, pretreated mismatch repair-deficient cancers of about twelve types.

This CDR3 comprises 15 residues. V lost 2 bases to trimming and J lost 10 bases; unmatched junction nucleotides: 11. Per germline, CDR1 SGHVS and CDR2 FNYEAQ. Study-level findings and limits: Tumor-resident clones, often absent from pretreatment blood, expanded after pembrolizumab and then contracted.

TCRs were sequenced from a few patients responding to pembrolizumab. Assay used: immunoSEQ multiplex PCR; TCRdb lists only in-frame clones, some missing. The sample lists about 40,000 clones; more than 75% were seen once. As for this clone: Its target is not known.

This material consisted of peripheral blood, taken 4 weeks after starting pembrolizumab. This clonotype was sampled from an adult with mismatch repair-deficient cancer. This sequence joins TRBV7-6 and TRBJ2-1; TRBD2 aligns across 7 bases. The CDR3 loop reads CASSLSEGLAEEQFF. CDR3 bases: TGTGCCAGCAGCTTATCCGAGGGGCTAGCGGAGGAGCAGTTCTTC.